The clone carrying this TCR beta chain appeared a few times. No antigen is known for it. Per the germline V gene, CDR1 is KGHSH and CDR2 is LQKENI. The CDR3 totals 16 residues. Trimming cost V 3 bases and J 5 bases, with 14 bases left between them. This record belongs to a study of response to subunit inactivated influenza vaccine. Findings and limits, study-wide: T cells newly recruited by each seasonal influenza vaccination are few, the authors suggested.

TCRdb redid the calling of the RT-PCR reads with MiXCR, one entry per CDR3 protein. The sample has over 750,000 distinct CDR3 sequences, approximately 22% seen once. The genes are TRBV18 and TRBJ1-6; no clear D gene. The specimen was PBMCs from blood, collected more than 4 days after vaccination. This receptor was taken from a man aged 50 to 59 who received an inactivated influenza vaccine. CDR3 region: CASSPESGLHNSPLHF. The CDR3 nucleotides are TGTGCCAGCTCACCTGAGAGTGGGCTGCATAATTCACCCCTCCACTTT.